This T cell receptor (beta chain) comes out of a study of shared clonotypes between healthy human individuals. Whole-study findings and limits: When naive CD4 clonotypes were compared across a few donors, approximately 4.9% were shared. Sampling involved blood alone; tissue repertoires likely differ.

CDR3 length equals 13 residues. The V end lost 0 bases, the J end lost 7 bases, and 7 bases lay between the germline ends. Germline loops: CDR1 SGHNT, CDR2 YYREEE (reference sequence). This table comes from immunoSEQ multiplex PCR, and its TCRdb copy is limited to in-frame clones, with some not included. The sample yields some 980,000 clones, 76% seen once. The investigators split CD4+ cells into a CD45RA+ naive subset and a CD45RA-negative memory subset. Regarding this clone: Its antigen is unknown.

This chain links TRBV5-4 with TRBJ2-2, with D hard to call. Specimen: memory CD4+ T cells sorted from blood. Subset here: CD45RA-negative fraction. The origin of this receptor is a man aged 18 to 30 in good health. The CDR3 DNA follows: TGTGCCAGCAGCTTGGAACGAAACGGGGAGCTGTTTTTT. It yields the protein CASSLERNGELFF.